A selection of T cell receptor beta chains follows, all from one sample in a study of control samples from healthy donors and cancer patients. This table comes from immunoSEQ multiplex PCR, and its TCRdb copy is limited to in-frame clones, with some not included. Among approximately 89,000 clones listed, around 87% were seen once. Sequenced: blood. Receptors were obtained from a man aged 45-65 years in good health. Each CDR3 is given with its conserved first and last residue. Each record gives: D gene, clone size, J gene, V gene, CDR3 DNA, CDR3 protein. D genes are given only for firm matches. Where a row states a size, it is once, few, many or the class of an expanded clone; other rows omit it.

d_call: TRBD1
clone_size: .
j_call: TRBJ2-7
v_call: TRBV5-1
cdr3_nt: TGCGCCAGCAGCGCGGCCCGGGACAGGCACGAGCAGTACTTC
cdr3_aa: CASSAARDRHEQYF

d_call: .
clone_size: .
j_call: TRBJ2-7
v_call: TRBV13
cdr3_nt: TGTGCCAGCAGCCGAGGAGGGACAGTCGCCTACGAGCAGTACTTC
cdr3_aa: CASSRGGTVAYEQYF

d_call: TRBD1
clone_size: .
j_call: TRBJ2-3
v_call: TRBV25-1
cdr3_nt: TGTGCCAGCAGTGTGCCGGGACAGGGATTTTCTACGCAGTATTTT
cdr3_aa: CASSVPGQGFSTQYF

d_call: TRBD2
clone_size: .
j_call: TRBJ2-1
v_call: TRBV24-1
cdr3_nt: TGTGCCACCAGTGATAATAGCGGGGCCTACAATGAGCAGTTCTTC
cdr3_aa: CATSDNSGAYNEQFF

d_call: .
clone_size: .
j_call: TRBJ2-3
v_call: TRBV7-2
cdr3_nt: TGTGCCAGCAGCTTCCCCATAGCGAACACAGATACGCAGTATTTT
cdr3_aa: CASSFPIANTDTQYF

d_call: TRBD1
clone_size: once
j_call: TRBJ2-1
v_call: TRBV7-2
cdr3_nt: TGTGCCAGCAACACGGACAGGGTCAATGAGCAGTTCTTC
cdr3_aa: CASNTDRVNEQFF

d_call: TRBD1
clone_size: few
j_call: TRBJ1-3
v_call: TRBV10-1
cdr3_nt: TGCGCCAGCAGTGTAAACTTGGGACAGGATGCCTCTGGAAACACCATATATTTT
cdr3_aa: CASSVNLGQDASGNTIYF

d_call: .
clone_size: .
j_call: TRBJ2-5
v_call: TRBV29-1
cdr3_nt: TGCAGCGTTGATACTCAAGAGACCCAGTACTTC
cdr3_aa: CSVDTQETQYF

d_call: TRBD1
clone_size: .
j_call: TRBJ1-2
v_call: TRBV5-5
cdr3_nt: TGTGCCAGCAGCTTGGTAAACCAGGGGGACCTCTATGGCTACACCTTC
cdr3_aa: CASSLVNQGDLYGYTF

d_call: TRBD2
clone_size: .
j_call: TRBJ2-7
v_call: TRBV4-1
cdr3_nt: TGCGCCAGCAGCCAAGGAGGGACTAGCTCCTACGAGCAGTACTTC
cdr3_aa: CASSQGGTSSYEQYF

d_call: .
clone_size: .
j_call: TRBJ1-1
v_call: TRBV19
cdr3_nt: TGTGCCAGTACCCTGGACAGGAACACTGAAGCTTTCTTT
cdr3_aa: CASTLDRNTEAFF

d_call: TRBD1
clone_size: .
j_call: TRBJ1-5
v_call: TRBV28
cdr3_nt: TGTGCCAGCAGTCCGCAGACAGGGATTCAGCCCCAGCATTTT
cdr3_aa: CASSPQTGIQPQHF

d_call: .
clone_size: .
j_call: TRBJ1-1
v_call: TRBV24-1
cdr3_nt: TGTGCCACCAGTGATTTGCACTGGAGGGAAGCCTGGATAGCTTTCTTT
cdr3_aa: CATSDLHWREAWIAFF

d_call: .
clone_size: .
j_call: TRBJ1-5
v_call: TRBV30
cdr3_nt: TGTGCCTGGACCCCGGACATCAATCAGCCCCAGCATTTT
cdr3_aa: CAWTPDINQPQHF